This T cell receptor (beta chain) was profiled in a study of cytomegalovirus exposure and HLA in healthy donors. PCR amplification relied on 60 Vbeta primers (plus 13 Jbeta primers). Sequencing was performed with immunoSEQ multiplex PCR; in TCRdb, only in-frame clones are kept and a portion is missing. The sample yields some 66,000 clones, around 80% seen once. For this clone: The antigen remains undetermined.

General study findings and limits: Most TCR sequences were rare, but some public TCRs occurred in many donors.

All donors participated as healthy donors of bone marrow. At sampling all donors were nominally healthy, likely with unrecorded immune exposures. Trimming at V came to 3 bases and at J to 5 bases, leaving 2 bases not matched to a gene. The CDR3 is made up of 15 amino acids. Germline V gene data show CDR1 as SGHRS and CDR2 as YFSETQ. The rearrangement joins TRBV5-1 to TRBJ2-1; TRBD2 matches 13 bases. This receptor was taken from a woman in her twenties or thirties in good health and CMV-seronegative. Material for sequencing was PBMCs. In DNA form, the CDR3 reads TGCGCCAGCAGCTCCGGGACTAGCGGGGACAATGAGCAGTTCTTC. The encoded protein is CASSSGTSGDNEQFF.